The 25 T cell receptor beta chains in this list originate from one sample, sequenced in a study of shared clonotypes between healthy human individuals. Clones were read by immunoSEQ multiplex PCR, and TCRdb kept only the in-frame ones, dropping some. The sample carries millions of clones, 85% to 95% recorded once. Sequenced sample: naive CD4+ T cells sorted from blood. Subset given: CD45RA+ positively selected. Receptors originate from a young man in good health.

CDR3 in DNA: TGCGCCAGCAGCCACAGACGGGACAGAAAAACGACCACGGGTTCACCCCTCCACTTT. This encodes CASSHRRDRKTTTGSPLHF. This sequence joins TRBV4-1 and TRBJ1-6; 7 bases are a match to TRBD1. With 3 bases clipped from V and 9 bases from J, the junction kept 20 bases outside the gene matches. This CDR3 comprises 19 residues. CDR1 and CDR2 from the germline V gene are MGHRA and YSYEKL.

The chain joins TRBV27 to TRBJ1-1; D remains unclear. Germline-derived CDR1 and CDR2 are MNHEY and SMNVEV (reference sequence). V lost 8 bases to trimming and J lost 7 bases, with 23 bases between them. The CDR3 loop spans 15 amino acids. CDR3 nucleotides: TGTGCCAGCTCTCGCCCCTCAACTACGGGCGGTGAAGCTTTCTTT. Translated: CASSRPSTTGGEAFF.

In the case of this clone: In the same sample, other DNA sequences code for this CDR3. This chain uses TRBV5-1 with TRBJ1-2; 7 positions agree with TRBD1. Germline V CDR1 and CDR2: SGHRS, YFSETQ. This CDR3 is 12 amino acids long. Germline trimming cut 4 bases from V and 8 bases from J; bases unmatched to any gene: 5. Written as DNA, the CDR3 is TGCGCCAGCAGCCTCGACAGGGAAGGCTACACCTTC. It encodes CASSLDREGYTF.

This chain links TRBV10-3 with TRBJ1-2, with TRBD1 identical over 8 bases. The CDR3 totals 15 residues. V lost 0 bases and J lost 5; bases outside the gene matches: 5. Germline values: CDR1 ENHRY, CDR2 SYGVKD. The CDR3 sequence: CAISESPGQAYGYTF. Here the CDR3 DNA reads TGTGCCATCAGTGAGTCCCCGGGACAGGCATATGGCTACACCTTC.

V gene TRBV7-9 combines with J gene TRBJ2-7; TRBD2 agrees at 7 bases. Trimming cost V 5 bases and J 11 bases; bases outside gene matches: 9. Germline loops: CDR1 SEHNR, CDR2 FQNEAQ (reference sequence). The CDR3 extends over 12 amino acids. CDR3 DNA sequence: TGTGCCAGCAGCGTGGGGATGGGGAGGGAGTACTTC. Encoded protein: CASSVGMGREYF.

The chain joins TRBV7-9 to TRBJ2-7, with D possibly TRBD1 on 6 matching bases. This CDR3 has 14 residues. The germline V gene encodes CDR1 SEHNR and CDR2 FQNEAQ (reference sequence). V lost 5 bases to trimming and J lost 2 bases, with 13 bases between them. CDR3 protein: CASSPDRTAYEQYF. In DNA form, the CDR3 reads TGTGCCAGCAGCCCAGACAGGACCGCCTACGAGCAGTACTTC.

In this sample, this clone turned up once. This sequence may be a read error, since a much larger clone differs from it by one base. The same CDR3 arises from other DNA sequences in this sample as well. The chain carries TRBV6-5 and TRBJ2-3; no firm D call. The CDR3 has 14 residues. With 0 bases removed from V and 1 base from J, the gap between germline ends came to 5 bases. Germline V lookup: CDR1 MNHEY, CDR2 SVGAGI. DNA for the CDR3: TGTGCCAGCAGTTACTCACGGGGCACAGATACGCAGTATTTT. As protein: CASSYSRGTDTQYF.

The CDR3 nucleotides read TGTGCCAGCAGCTTAGTCCCGGAGGACTCCTATAATTCACCCCTCCACTTT. Its protein is CASSLVPEDSYNSPLHF. V usage is TRBV7-2 and J usage is TRBJ1-6; unclear D gene. CDR1 and CDR2 (germline): SGHTA, FQGNSA. V was clipped by 1 base and J by 0 bases, with 10 bases between them. CDR3 length: 17 amino acids.

This chain uses TRBV13 with TRBJ1-6; 8 positions match TRBD1. The germline V gene has CDR1 PRHDT and CDR2 FYEKMQ (reference sequence). The trim removed 6 bases at V and 7 bases at J, leaving 5 bases unmatched. The length of the CDR3 is 14 residues. CDR3: CASRLDRGNSPLHF. As DNA, the CDR3 is TGTGCCAGCAGACTAGACAGGGGAAATTCACCCCTCCACTTT.

The J gene is TRBJ2-7, the V gene TRBV27, with no clear D. Germline V lookup: CDR1 MNHEY, CDR2 SMNVEV (reference sequence). The CDR3 has 13 amino acids. Trimming took off 0 bases at V and 2 bases at J, with 5 bases between the two ends. CDR3 region: CASSLSSPYEQYF. CDR3 in DNA: TGTGCCAGCAGTTTATCGAGTCCCTACGAGCAGTACTTC.

This clone was seen only once. V gene TRBV10-3 combines with J gene TRBJ2-7, with unresolved D. The germline CDR1 and CDR2 sequences are ENHRY and SYGVKD. V was trimmed by 6 bases and J by 0 bases, leaving 15 bases between them. This CDR3 spans 15 amino acids. The CDR3 DNA reads as TGTGCCATCAGCCTCATGGGCCCTTCCTCCTACGAGCAGTACTTC. It encodes CAISLMGPSSYEQYF.

The chain links TRBV7-2 to TRBJ2-1, with a possible D match to TRBD2 (5 bases). The CDR3 consists of 14 residues. V was pared by 1 base and J by 16 bases, with 20 bases between. CDR1 is SGHTA, CDR2 FQGNSA, per germline. The CDR3 DNA sequence: TGTGCCAGCAGCTTAGATGGGCTAGCTGGTCCCCTTTTCTTC. This encodes CASSLDGLAGPLFF. Variable domain in full (rest from reference TRBV7-2 and TRBJ2-1): GAGVSQSPSNKVTEKGKDVELRCDPISGHTALYWYRQSLGQGLEFLIYFQGNSAPDKSGLPSDRFSAERTGGSVSTLTIQRTQQEDSAVYLCASSLDGLAGPLFFGPGTRLTVL.

The rearrangement links TRBV5-1 to TRBJ1-1; 7 bases are shared with TRBD1. CDR1 SGHRS and CDR2 YFSETQ come from the germline V gene. The CDR3 contains 14 residues. J lost 1 base, V lost 4 bases, and 4 bases had no gene match. The CDR3, as DNA: TGCGCCAGCAGCCCGGGGACAGAGAACACTGAAGCTTTCTTT. This codes for CASSPGTENTEAFF.

The rearrangement links TRBV10-2 to TRBJ2-3, with 9 bases lining up with TRBD2. V shed 7 bases, J shed 2 bases, and the junction held 7 bases outside the gene matches. The germline V gene encodes CDR1 WSHSY and CDR2 SAAADI. The CDR3 consists of 15 residues. The CDR3 spells CASIGSGRFTDTQYF. The CDR3 DNA sequence: TGCGCCAGCATTGGAAGCGGGAGGTTCACAGATACGCAGTATTTT.

This chain connects TRBV10-2 to TRBJ2-5, with 8 bases aligning to TRBD1. Germline V gene data show CDR1 as WSHSY and CDR2 as SAAADI. J was trimmed by 5 bases and V by 5 bases; bases with no gene match: 10. The CDR3 spans 15 residues. CDR3 DNA: TGCGCCAGCAGTATCCAGGGGGCCCAAACGGAGACCCAGTACTTC. Amino acid sequence: CASSIQGAQTETQYF.

The chain is built from TRBV18 and TRBJ2-3, with a tentative D call TRBD1 (6 bases). Deletions cut 3 bases from V and 6 bases from J, with 13 bases between. The CDR3 runs 14 residues. Germline CDR1 is KGHSH and CDR2 is LQKENI. The CDR3 DNA reads TGTGCCAGCTCACCCCAGGGAACAGGGGATACGCAGTATTTT. Residues: CASSPQGTGDTQYF.

The chain links TRBV15 to TRBJ1-4; D gene uncertain. CDR1 and CDR2 (germline): LNHNV, YYDKDF (reference sequence). CDR3 length: 16 amino acids. Trimming pared 5 bases from V and 3 bases from J, leaving 16 bases between. In DNA, the CDR3 is TGTGCCACCAGCGCCAGCGCCTACCGTTCTAATGAAAAACTGTTTTTT. Protein product: CATSASAYRSNEKLFF.

This chain joins TRBV9 and TRBJ2-1, with 9 bases identical to TRBD2. The germline gives CDR1 SGDLS, CDR2 YYNGEE. The trim removed 2 bases at V and 9 bases at J, leaving 9 bases unmatched. The CDR3 contains 15 residues. DNA for the CDR3: TGTGCCAGCAGCGTGGTGGGACTAGCCATCAGTGAGCAGTTCTTC. Translation: CASSVVGLAISEQFF.

V usage is TRBV10-3 and J usage is TRBJ2-1; 12 bases are shared with TRBD1. The germline CDR1 and CDR2 sequences are ENHRY and SYGVKD. The CDR3 runs 13 residues. After removal of 10 bases from V and 9 bases from J, the junction contained 7 bases not matched to a gene. CDR3 region: CATEGQGAGEQFF. Here the CDR3 DNA reads TGTGCCACCGAGGGACAGGGGGCCGGTGAGCAGTTCTTC.

The V gene is TRBV19, the J gene TRBJ2-3; D is unclear. CDR3 length: 16 residues. The V and J ends lost 0 bases and 4 bases respectively, with 14 bases between them. Germline CDR1 and CDR2: LNHDA and SQIVND (reference sequence). CDR3 loop: CASSIDRSYRADTQYF. The CDR3, as DNA: TGTGCCAGTAGTATAGATCGAAGTTATAGGGCAGATACGCAGTATTTT.

V gene TRBV6-5 combines with J gene TRBJ1-2; TRBD1 aligns across 8 bases. From germline, CDR1 is MNHEY and CDR2 SVGAGI. This CDR3 is built from 14 residues. The J segment lost 5 bases and the V segment lost 8 bases, leaving 10 bases of the junction unmatched. The CDR3: CASEPRQGRYGYTF. The CDR3 coding sequence is TGTGCCAGCGAACCCAGACAGGGGAGGTATGGCTACACCTTC.

This sequence joins TRBV6-6 and TRBJ2-2; D may be TRBD1 (6 bases). CDR1 is MNHNY, CDR2 SVGAGI, per germline (reference sequence). CDR3 length: 14 residues. Deletions cut 7 bases from V and 3 bases from J, with 12 bases between. The CDR3 here is CASNDRIHTGELFF. The CDR3 DNA follows: TGTGCCAGCAACGACAGGATTCACACCGGGGAGCTGTTTTTT.

The genes are TRBV5-1 and TRBJ2-3; a weak D match, TRBD1 (6 bases). Trimming removed 0 bases at V and 0 bases at J, with 14 bases between. Per the germline V gene, CDR1 is SGHRS and CDR2 is YFSETQ. The CDR3 has 17 amino acids. CDR3 loop: CASSLGVGGRSTDTQYF. The DNA of the CDR3 is TGCGCCAGCAGCTTGGGGGTTGGGGGCCGGAGCACAGATACGCAGTATTTT.

The chain links TRBV18 to TRBJ1-5; no definite D call. The germline V gene has CDR1 KGHSH and CDR2 LQKENI. The CDR3 has 12 amino acids. V was trimmed by 5 bases and J by 5 bases, leaving 7 bases between them. CDR3 sequence (DNA): TGTGCCAGCTCAGGCGAGGATCAGCCCCAGCATTTT. Translation gives CASSGEDQPQHF.

The genes are TRBV2 and TRBJ2-7; tentatively, D is TRBD1 or TRBD2 (5 bases each). CDR3 size: 17 residues. Germline assignment: CDR1 SNHLY and CDR2 FYNNEI. Trimming removed 1 base from V and 3 bases from J, with 19 bases in between. The CDR3 is CASSEERGTARSYEQYF. CDR3 coding DNA: TGTGCCAGCAGTGAAGAGAGGGGAACAGCCCGAAGCTACGAGCAGTACTTC. Full variable domain (outside the CDR3, taken from reference TRBV2 and TRBJ2-7): EPEVTQTPSHQVTQMGQEVILRCVPISNHLYFYWYRQILGQKVEFLVSFYNNEISEKSEIFDDQFSVERPDGSNFTLKIRSTKLEDSAMYFCASSEERGTARSYEQYFGPGTRLTVT.